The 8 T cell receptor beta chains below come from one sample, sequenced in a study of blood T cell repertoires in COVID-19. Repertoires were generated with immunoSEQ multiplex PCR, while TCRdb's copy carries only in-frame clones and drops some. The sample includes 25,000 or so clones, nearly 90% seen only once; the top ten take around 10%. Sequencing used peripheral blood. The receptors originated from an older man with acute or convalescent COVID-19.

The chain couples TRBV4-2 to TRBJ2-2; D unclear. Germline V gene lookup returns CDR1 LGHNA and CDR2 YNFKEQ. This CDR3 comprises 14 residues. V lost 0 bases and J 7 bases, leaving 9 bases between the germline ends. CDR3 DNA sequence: TGTGCCAGCAGCCAAGAACCGCTCGGCGGGGAGCTGTTTTTT. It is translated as CASSQEPLGGELFF.

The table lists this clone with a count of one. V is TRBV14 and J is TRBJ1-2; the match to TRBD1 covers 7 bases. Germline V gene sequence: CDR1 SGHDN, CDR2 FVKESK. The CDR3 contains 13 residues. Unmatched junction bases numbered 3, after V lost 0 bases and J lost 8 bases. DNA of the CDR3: TGTGCCAGCAGCCAAGACAGGGGGTACGGCTACACCTTC. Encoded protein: CASSQDRGYGYTF. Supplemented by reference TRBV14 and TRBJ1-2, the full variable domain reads EAGVTQFPSHSVIEKGQTVTLRCDPISGHDNLYWYRRVMGKEIKFLLHFVKESKQDESGMPNNRFLAERTGGTYSTLKVQPAELEDSGVYFCASSQDRGYGYTFGSGTRLTVV.

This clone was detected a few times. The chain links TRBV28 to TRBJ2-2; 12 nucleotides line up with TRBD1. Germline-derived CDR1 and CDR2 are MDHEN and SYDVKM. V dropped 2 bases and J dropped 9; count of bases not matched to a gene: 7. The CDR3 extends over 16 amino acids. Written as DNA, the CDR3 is TGTGCCAGCAGTTTACGAGGGACAGGGGGCCCGCGGGAGCTGTTTTTT. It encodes CASSLRGTGGPRELFF.

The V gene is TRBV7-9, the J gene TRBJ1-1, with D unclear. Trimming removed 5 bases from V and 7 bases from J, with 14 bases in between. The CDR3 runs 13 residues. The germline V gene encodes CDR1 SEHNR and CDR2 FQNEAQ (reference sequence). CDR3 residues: CASSPPRGFEAFF. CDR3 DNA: TGTGCCAGCAGCCCACCGAGAGGATTTGAAGCTTTCTTT.

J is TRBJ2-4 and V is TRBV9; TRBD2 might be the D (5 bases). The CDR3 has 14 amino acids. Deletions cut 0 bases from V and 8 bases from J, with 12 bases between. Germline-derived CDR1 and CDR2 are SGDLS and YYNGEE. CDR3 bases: TGTGCCAGCAGCGTAGAGGCCCGGGGAGACATTCAGTACTTC. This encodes CASSVEARGDIQYF.

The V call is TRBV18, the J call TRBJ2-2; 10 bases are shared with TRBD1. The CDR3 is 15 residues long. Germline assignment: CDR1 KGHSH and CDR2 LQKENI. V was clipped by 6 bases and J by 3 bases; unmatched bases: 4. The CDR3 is CASSPGQGYTGELFF. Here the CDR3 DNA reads TGTGCCAGCTCGCCGGGACAGGGGTACACCGGGGAGCTGTTTTTT.

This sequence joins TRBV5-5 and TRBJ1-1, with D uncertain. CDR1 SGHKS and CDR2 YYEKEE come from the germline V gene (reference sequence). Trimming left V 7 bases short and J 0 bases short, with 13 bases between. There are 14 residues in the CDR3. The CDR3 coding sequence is TGTGCCAGCCGCACAGTGAACCTGAACACTGAAGCTTTCTTT. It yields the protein CASRTVNLNTEAFF.

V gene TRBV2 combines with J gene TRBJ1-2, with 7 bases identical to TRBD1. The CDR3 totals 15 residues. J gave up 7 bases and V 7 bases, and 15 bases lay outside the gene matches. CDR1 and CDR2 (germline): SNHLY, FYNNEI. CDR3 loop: CASTWDSRTPGGYTF. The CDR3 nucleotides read TGTGCCAGCACATGGGACAGCAGAACCCCGGGTGGCTACACCTTC.